This T cell receptor beta chain was obtained from a study of cytomegalovirus exposure and HLA in healthy donors. Notes on the study in general: In vitro work confirmed that a few CMV-associated chains recognize CMV antigens.

Germline V gene data show CDR1 as MNHNS and CDR2 as SASEGT. The CDR3 runs 14 residues. V shed 6 bases and J 6 bases; nucleotides not matched to a gene: 7. Regarding this clone: Its antigen is not known.

This table comes from immunoSEQ multiplex PCR, and its TCRdb copy is limited to in-frame clones, with some not included. The table shows some 130,000 clones, with approximately 84% occurring only once. The donors were members of the validation cohort, which comprised 120 subjects and was separate from the first cohort of 666 subjects. The J gene is TRBJ1-5, the V gene TRBV6-1, with 8 nucleotides matching TRBD1. The receptor comes from a young man in good health and CMV-seropositive. Sequencing was performed on PBMCs. The DNA of the CDR3 is TGTGCCAGCAGGCAGGGGGCGAATATTCAGCCCCAGCATTTT. It yields the protein CASRQGANIQPQHF.